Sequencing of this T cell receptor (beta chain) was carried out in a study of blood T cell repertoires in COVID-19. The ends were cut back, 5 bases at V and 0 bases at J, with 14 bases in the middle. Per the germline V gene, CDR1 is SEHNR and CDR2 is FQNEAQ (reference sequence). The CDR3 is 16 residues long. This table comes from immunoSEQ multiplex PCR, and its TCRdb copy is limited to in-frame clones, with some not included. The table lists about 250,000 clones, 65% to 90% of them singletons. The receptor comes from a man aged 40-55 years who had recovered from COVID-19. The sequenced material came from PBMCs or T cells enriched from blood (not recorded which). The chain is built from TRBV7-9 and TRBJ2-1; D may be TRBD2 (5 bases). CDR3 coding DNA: TGTGCCAGCAGCCACTCGATTGGGAGCTCCTACAATGAGCAGTTCTTC. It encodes CASSHSIGSSYNEQFF.